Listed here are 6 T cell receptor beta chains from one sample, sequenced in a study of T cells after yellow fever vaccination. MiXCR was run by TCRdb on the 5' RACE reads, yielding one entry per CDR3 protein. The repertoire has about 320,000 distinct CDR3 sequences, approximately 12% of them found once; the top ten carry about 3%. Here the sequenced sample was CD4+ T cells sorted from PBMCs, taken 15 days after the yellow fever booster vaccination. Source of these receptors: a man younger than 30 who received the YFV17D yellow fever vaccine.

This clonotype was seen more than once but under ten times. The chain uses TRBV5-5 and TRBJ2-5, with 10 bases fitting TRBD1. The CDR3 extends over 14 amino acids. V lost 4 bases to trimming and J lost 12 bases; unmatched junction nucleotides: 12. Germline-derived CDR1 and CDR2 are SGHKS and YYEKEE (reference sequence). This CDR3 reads CASSLEGQGTGEYF. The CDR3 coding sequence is TGTGCCAGCAGCCTAGAGGGACAGGGGACGGGGGAGTACTTC.

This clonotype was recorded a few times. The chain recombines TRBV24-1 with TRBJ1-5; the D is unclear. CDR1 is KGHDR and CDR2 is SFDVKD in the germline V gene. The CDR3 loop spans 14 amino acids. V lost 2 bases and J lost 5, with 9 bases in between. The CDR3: CATSDYRTDQPQHF. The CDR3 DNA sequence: TGTGCCACCAGTGATTATCGGACCGATCAGCCCCAGCATTTT.

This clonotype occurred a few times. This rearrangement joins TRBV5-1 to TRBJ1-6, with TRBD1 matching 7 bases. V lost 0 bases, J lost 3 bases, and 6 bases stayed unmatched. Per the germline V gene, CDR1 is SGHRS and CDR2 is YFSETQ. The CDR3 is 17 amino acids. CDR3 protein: CASSLEGGGGYNSPLHF. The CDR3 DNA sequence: TGCGCCAGCAGCTTGGAAGGAGGGGGCGGCTATAATTCACCCCTCCACTTT.

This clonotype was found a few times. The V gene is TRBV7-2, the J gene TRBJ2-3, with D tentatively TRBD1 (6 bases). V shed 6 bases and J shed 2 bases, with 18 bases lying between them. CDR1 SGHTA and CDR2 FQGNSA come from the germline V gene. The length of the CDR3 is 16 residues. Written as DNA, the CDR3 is TGTGCCAGCAGGCGCCTACCGGGACAAATCACAGATACGCAGTATTTT. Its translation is CASRRLPGQITDTQYF.

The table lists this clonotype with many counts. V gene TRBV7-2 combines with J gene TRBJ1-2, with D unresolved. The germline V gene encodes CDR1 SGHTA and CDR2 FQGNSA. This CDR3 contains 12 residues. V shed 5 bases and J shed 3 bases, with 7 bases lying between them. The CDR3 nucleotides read TGTGCCAGCAGCCCGGATCACTATGGCTACACCTTC. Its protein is CASSPDHYGYTF.

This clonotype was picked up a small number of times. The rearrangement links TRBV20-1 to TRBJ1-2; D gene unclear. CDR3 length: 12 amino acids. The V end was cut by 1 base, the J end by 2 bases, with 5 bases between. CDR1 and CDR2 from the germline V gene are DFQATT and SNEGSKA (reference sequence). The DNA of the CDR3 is TGCAGTGCTAGAGTGGGGAACTATGGCTACACCTTC. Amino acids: CSARVGNYGYTF.